Included here is one T cell receptor (beta chain) sequence, with context. Its specificity is unknown. Together with a sample-barcoded 5' primer, a J-beta primer mix was included in a second PCR lasting about 7 to 12 cycles. TCRdb itself ran the 5' RACE reads through MiXCR, one entry per CDR3 protein. The sample consists of about 1.8 million distinct CDR3 sequences, 49% of them appearing once. This entry comes from a study of blood T cells in healthy people across ages. Findings and caveats of the study: Because donor CMV status was unknown, expanded clonotype changes were possibly confounded.

The CDR3 extends over 14 amino acids. V was trimmed by 4 bases and J by 6 bases, leaving 15 bases between them. Donors each provided roughly 9.6 milliliters of peripheral blood. The sample comprised blood. The receptor's source is a woman in her thirties or forties in good health. V and J are TRBV12-3 or TRBV12-4 and TRBJ1-2; D perhaps matches TRBD1 (6 bases). Written as DNA, the CDR3 is TGTGCCAGCAGTTCCACAGGGCAGGGTGATGGCTACACCTTC. Protein product: CASSSTGQGDGYTF.